These 19 T cell receptor beta chains originate from one sample sequenced in a study of shared clonotypes between healthy human individuals. Repertoires were generated with immunoSEQ multiplex PCR, while TCRdb's copy carries only in-frame clones and drops some. The sample holds about 1.4 million clones, 96% seen once. The material sequenced was naive CD4+ T cells sorted from blood. The subset was: CD45RA+ positively selected. These receptors all stem from a man aged 30 to 39 in good health.

The chain couples TRBV6-6 to TRBJ1-2; weak D call: TRBD1 (5 bases). This CDR3 has 13 residues. V lost 7 bases, J lost 3 bases, and 12 bases lay in between. Germline lookup yields CDR1 MNHNY and CDR2 SVGAGI (reference sequence). For the CDR3, the DNA is TGTGCCAGCATTCGCAGGGACCACTATGGCTACACCTTC. Residues: CASIRRDHYGYTF.

The CDR3 bases are TGTGCCAGCTTTACCCGTAGGGGAACTGGAAACACCATATATTTT. It encodes CASFTRRGTGNTIYF. V and J are TRBV7-7 and TRBJ1-3, with D perhaps matching TRBD1 (5 bases). In germline, CDR1 is SSHAT, CDR2 FNYEAQ (reference sequence). The V end was cut by 8 bases, the J end by 2 bases, with 16 bases between. The CDR3 totals 15 residues.

The chain employs TRBV19 and TRBJ2-5; 11 positions match TRBD2. The germline gives CDR1 LNHDA, CDR2 SQIVND (reference sequence). V shed 4 bases and J 2 bases; nucleotides not matched to a gene: 6. This CDR3 is 16 amino acids long. For the CDR3, the DNA is TGTGCCAGTAGTAGAATAGCGGGAGGGATTCAAGAGACCCAGTACTTC. Encoded protein: CASSRIAGGIQETQYF.

The V call is TRBV19, the J call TRBJ2-2; D may be TRBD2 (6 bases). The germline V gene has CDR1 LNHDA and CDR2 SQIVND (reference sequence). The CDR3 is 14 amino acids. Trimming pared 6 bases from V and 4 bases from J, leaving 12 bases between. CDR3 bases: TGTGCCAGTAGAGGGACTGGGGGCACCGGGGAGCTGTTTTTT. Protein sequence: CASRGTGGTGELFF.

The V and J genes are TRBV11-2 and TRBJ2-7; D is uncertain. The CDR3 covers 14 residues. Trimming took 3 bases from V and 7 from J, leaving 16 bases between them. Germline CDR1 reads SGHAT; CDR2 reads FQNNGV. CDR3 sequence reads: CASSFLAVSLEQYF. The CDR3 nucleotides read TGTGCCAGCAGCTTTTTAGCAGTTTCTCTGGAGCAGTACTTC. Together with reference TRBV11-2 and TRBJ2-7, the CDR3 gives the full variable domain: EAGVAQSPRYKIIEKRQSVAFWCNPISGHATLYWYQQILGQGPKLLIQFQNNGVVDDSQLPKDRFSAERLKGVDSTLKIQPAKLEDSAVYLCASSFLAVSLEQYFGPGTRLTVT.

The chain carries TRBV15 and TRBJ2-7, with D perhaps matching TRBD1 (5 bases). The germline CDR1 and CDR2 sequences are LNHNV and YYDKDF (reference sequence). The V gene lost 6 bases and the J gene lost 6 bases, with 15 bases spanning the gap. CDR3 length equals 13 residues. The chain's CDR3 is CATRTPGQGEQYF. The CDR3 DNA is TGTGCCACCAGAACTCCCGGCCAGGGCGAGCAGTACTTC.

The chain uses TRBV6-5 and TRBJ1-1; D is unresolved. Trimming shortened V by 2 bases and J by 5 bases, and 9 bases separated the two germline ends. Germline V gives CDR1 MNHEY, CDR2 SVGAGI. The CDR3 has 13 amino acids. In DNA, the CDR3 is TGTGCCAGCAGTTACAGAACCGGGACTGAAGCTTTCTTT. This encodes CASSYRTGTEAFF.

This chain joins TRBV5-1 and TRBJ2-3; the D is unclear. V dropped 2 bases and J dropped 2 bases, with 21 bases sitting between them. Per germline, CDR1 SGHRS and CDR2 YFSETQ. The CDR3 is 18 amino acids. This chain's CDR3 is CASSFGLSSGVSTDTQYF. The DNA for the CDR3 is TGCGCCAGCAGCTTTGGTCTGAGCAGTGGAGTCTCCACAGATACGCAGTATTTT. The complete variable domain, with remaining parts taken from reference TRBV5-1 and TRBJ2-3, reads KAGVTQTPRYLIKTRGQQVTLSCSPISGHRSVSWYQQTPGQGLQFLFEYFSETQRNKGNFPGRFSGRQFSNSRSEMNVSTLELGDSALYLCASSFGLSSGVSTDTQYFGPGTRLTVL.

A remark on this clone: At one boundary the junction diverges from the germline segment, which might be a read error. This chain uses TRBV7-7 with TRBJ2-7, with no clear D. Germline lookup yields CDR1 SSHAT and CDR2 FNYEAQ (reference sequence). CDR3 size: 13 residues. This CDR3 reads CASSSRTSYEQYF. CDR3 sequence (DNA): TGTGCTAGCAGCTCGCGGACCTCCTACGAGCAGTACTTC.

About this clone: This same CDR3 is encoded by further DNA sequences in the sample. The chain couples TRBV7-9 to TRBJ2-2; 14 bases match TRBD2. The V segment lost 1 base and the J segment 5 bases; nucleotides outside the gene matches: 3. Germline V gives CDR1 SEHNR, CDR2 FQNEAQ (reference sequence). The CDR3 totals 17 residues. For the CDR3, the DNA is TGTGCCAGCAGCTTAGGGGGACTAGCGGGAGTTACCGGGGAGCTGTTTTTT. Amino acids: CASSLGGLAGVTGELFF.

The chain combines TRBV27 with TRBJ2-1; a weak D match, TRBD2 (6 bases). CDR1 and CDR2 (germline): MNHEY, SMNVEV (reference sequence). V lost 7 bases to trimming and J lost 2 bases, with 18 bases between them. This CDR3 region has 16 residues. The CDR3 reads CASTHSGLDTYNEQFF. DNA of the CDR3: TGTGCCAGCACCCACTCGGGACTGGACACCTACAATGAGCAGTTCTTC.

Turning to this clone: Germline is not matched at one junction end, which may reflect a read error. The chain uses TRBV27 and TRBJ1-1, with D possibly matching TRBD1 (6 bases). The germline CDR1 and CDR2 sequences are MNHEY and SMNVEV (reference sequence). The CDR3 is 13 amino acids. The CDR3 here is CASSRTGNPEAFF. CDR3 DNA sequence: TGTGCCAGCAGTCGAACAGGGAACCCTGAAGCTTTCTTT.

The rearrangement links TRBV7-7 to TRBJ1-5, with a possible D match to TRBD1 (5 bases). V lost 1 base to trimming and J lost 7 bases, with 8 bases between them. Germline CDR1 is SSHAT and CDR2 is FNYEAQ (reference sequence). CDR3 length equals 13 residues. The CDR3 DNA sequence: TGTGCCAGCAGCTTAGGGCAGGGACAGCCCCAGCATTTT. Protein sequence: CASSLGQGQPQHF.

As for this clone: Different DNA sequences within this sample yield the same CDR3. The chain combines TRBV9 with TRBJ2-1; D gene ambiguous. CDR3 length: 14 residues. The V gene's germline CDR1 is SGDLS and CDR2 YYNGEE. Trimming took off 0 bases at V and 4 bases at J, with 8 bases between the two ends. CDR3 sequence: CASSVAGSYNEQFF. The CDR3 DNA reads TGTGCCAGCAGCGTAGCCGGCAGTTACAATGAGCAGTTCTTC. The whole variable domain, filled in from reference TRBV9 and TRBJ2-1, reads DSGVTQTPKHLITATGQRVTLRCSPRSGDLSVYWYQQSLDQGLQFLIQYYNGEERAKGNILERFSAQQFPDLHSELNLSSLELGDSALYFCASSVAGSYNEQFFGPGTRLTVL.

The CDR3 spells CASSPVPGQGSTQYF. The CDR3 DNA reads as TGCGCCAGCAGCCCAGTCCCGGGACAGGGGTCGACGCAGTATTTT. The rearrangement joins TRBV4-3 to TRBJ2-3, with TRBD1 identical over 10 bases. Per the germline V gene, CDR1 is LGHNA and CDR2 is YSLEER. V lost 4 bases to trimming and J lost 9 bases; unmatched junction nucleotides: 10. The CDR3 contains 15 residues.

The V gene is TRBV5-5, the J gene TRBJ2-1; 12 nucleotides agree with TRBD2. With 4 bases clipped from V and 8 bases from J, the junction kept 10 bases outside the gene matches. Germline CDR1 reads SGHKS; CDR2 reads YYEKEE (reference sequence). The CDR3 has 16 residues. The CDR3 loop reads CASSDSGTSGWYEQFF. CDR3 DNA sequence: TGTGCCAGCAGCGACTCCGGGACTAGCGGGTGGTATGAGCAGTTCTTC.

This sequence joins TRBV12-5 and TRBJ2-5, with D perhaps assigned TRBD1 or TRBD2 (6 bases each). The CDR3 has 16 amino acids. Germline V CDR1 and CDR2: LGHNT, FRNRAP. Trimming shortened V by 0 bases and J by 2 bases, and 13 bases separated the two germline ends. The CDR3 region is CASGLVLGGPQETQYF. In DNA, the CDR3 is TGTGCTAGTGGTTTGGTACTGGGGGGCCCGCAAGAGACCCAGTACTTC.

The CDR3 region has the DNA TGTGCCAGCAGGGGGAACTATGGCTACACCTTC. Its translation is CASRGNYGYTF. The chain has TRBV6-1 and TRBJ1-2, with no clear D. The CDR3 loop spans 11 amino acids. Between the trimmed V and J ends, which lost 6 bases and 2 bases, there was a span of 4 bases. Germline CDR1 MNHNS, CDR2 SASEGT.

Notes on this clone: The same CDR3 arises from other DNA sequences in this sample as well. V and J are TRBV11-2 and TRBJ2-7; D call uncertain. CDR3 length: 11 residues. The germline gives CDR1 SGHAT, CDR2 FQNNGV. V dropped 5 bases and J dropped 6 bases, with 8 bases sitting between them. The CDR3 protein is CASSLVAEQYF. As DNA, the CDR3 is TGTGCCAGCAGCCTAGTGGCCGAGCAGTACTTC.